These T cell receptor beta chains were read from a single sample in a study of control samples from healthy donors and cancer patients. Some clones are missing from TCRdb's copy, which holds only in-frame ones; the method was immunoSEQ multiplex PCR. The sample has approximately 180,000 clones, 90% to 95% seen once; the top ten hold approximately 1.4%. Sequences were obtained from blood. These TCRs come from a woman between 18 and 29 years old in good health. The CDR3 runs from the conserved cysteine through the conserved F or W. The order of the fields is D gene, J gene, V gene, clone size, CDR3 protein, CDR3 DNA. D genes are given only for firm matches. Size is stated for part of the rows, as once, few or many counts, or as a class when the clone is expanded.

>.|TRBJ1-4|TRBV4-2|.
CASSQDRYPGKLFF
TGTGCCAGCAGCCAAGATAGATATCCCGGAAAACTGTTTTTT
>.|TRBJ1-2|TRBV18|.
CASSLLRQENYGYTF
TGTGCCAGCTCACTATTAAGACAGGAAAACTATGGCTACACCTTC
>TRBD1|TRBJ1-4|TRBV5-4|.
CASSSGTGGLTGEKLFF
TGTGCCAGCAGCTCCGGGACAGGGGGCCTTACCGGGGAAAAACTGTTTTTT
>.|TRBJ1-2|TRBV7-2|.
CASSLTGSGYTF
TGTGCCAGCAGCTTAACAGGGTCTGGCTACACCTTC
>TRBD1|TRBJ1-2|TRBV27|.
CASSRTGSYGYTF
TGTGCCAGCAGCCGGACAGGGAGCTATGGCTACACCTTC
>.|TRBJ1-5|TRBV7-2|.
CASSLYVNSNQPQHF
TGTGCCAGCAGTCTATATGTGAATAGCAATCAGCCCCAGCATTTT
>.|TRBJ1-1|TRBV2|.
CASSAQGNTEAFF
TGTGCCAGCAGTGCCCAGGGGAACACTGAAGCTTTCTTT
>.|TRBJ1-5|TRBV11-2|.
CASSQALNQPQHF
TGTGCCAGCAGCCAGGCACTAAATCAGCCCCAGCATTTT
>.|TRBJ1-6|TRBV6-2/TRBV6-3|.
CASSYEGDNSPLHF
TGTGCCAGCAGTTATGAGGGCGATAATTCACCCCTCCACTTT
>.|TRBJ2-7|TRBV7-2|.
CASSLSAWGRVEQYF
TGTGCCAGCAGCTTATCCGCTTGGGGGCGTGTCGAGCAGTACTTC
>.|TRBJ2-3|TRBV21-1|once
CASKRYGYAGGSPDTQYF
TGTGCCAGCAAGAGGTACGGGTACGCGGGAGGGTCCCCAGATACGCAGTATTTT
>.|TRBJ2-1|TRBV29-1|.
CSVVSGGYNEQFF
TGCAGCGTTGTGAGCGGAGGCTACAATGAGCAGTTCTTC
>.|TRBJ2-1|TRBV7-9|.
CASSSISYNEQFF
TGTGCCAGCAGCTCCATTTCCTACAATGAGCAGTTCTTC
>TRBD1|TRBJ1-1|TRBV10-2|.
CASSEYGTGSTEAFF
TGCGCCAGCAGTGAGTACGGGACAGGGAGTACTGAAGCTTTCTTT
>.|TRBJ2-5|TRBV5-1|.
CASSLWTDQETQYF
TGCGCCAGCAGCTTATGGACGGATCAAGAGACCCAGTACTTC
>TRBD1|TRBJ2-7|TRBV10-3|.
CATNGDRGHEQYF
TGTGCCACTAACGGGGACAGGGGGCACGAGCAGTACTTC
>TRBD2|TRBJ2-4|TRBV6-5|.
CASRTGTTNIQYF
TGTGCCAGCAGGACCGGGACTACCAACATTCAGTACTTC
>.|TRBJ1-6|TRBV18|few
CASSPQRGADGTPLHF
TGTGCCAGCTCACCTCAACGTGGGGCGGACGGAACACCCCTCCACTTT
>TRBD1|TRBJ1-4|TRBV4-3|medium-sized
CASSQAGQGNEKLFF
TGCGCCAGCAGCCAAGCGGGACAGGGTAATGAAAAACTGTTTTTT
>TRBD2|TRBJ2-1|TRBV3-1/TRBV3-2|.
CASSRISGRPHSYNEQFF
TGTGCCAGCAGCCGTATTAGCGGGAGGCCCCACTCCTACAATGAGCAGTTCTTC
>.|TRBJ1-2|TRBV5-6|.
CASSLALVQGRYTF
TGTGCCAGCAGCTTGGCCCTAGTGCAGGGACGCTACACCTTC
>.|TRBJ1-6|TRBV7-9|.
CASSIGADSPLHF
TGTGCCAGCAGCATAGGGGCGGATTCACCCCTCCACTTT
>.|TRBJ2-6|TRBV20-1|.
CSASGGANVLTF
TGCAGTGCTAGTGGAGGGGCCAACGTCCTGACTTTC
>.|TRBJ1-1|TRBV12-2|.
CASRRTGYRGAFF
TGTGCAAGTCGGAGGACAGGGTATAGGGGAGCTTTCTTT
>TRBD1|TRBJ2-3|TRBV4-3|.
CASSPWTGADTQYF
TGCGCCAGCAGCCCCTGGACAGGGGCAGATACGCAGTATTTT
>.|TRBJ1-1|TRBV6-6|once
CASSYLANTEAFF
TGTGCCAGCAGTTATTTGGCGAACACTGAAGCTTTCTTT
>.|TRBJ2-2|TRBV9|.
CASSVDGEMTGELFF
TGTGCCAGCAGCGTAGACGGGGAGATGACCGGGGAGCTGTTTTTT
>TRBD2|TRBJ2-5|TRBV19|.
CASRLAGSQETQYF
TGTGCCAGTCGGCTAGCGGGGTCCCAAGAGACCCAGTACTTC
>TRBD1|TRBJ2-5|TRBV6-1|.
CASSEARSSGTGSAETQYF
TGTGCCAGCAGTGAAGCGCGGTCCTCCGGGACAGGGTCAGCGGAGACCCAGTACTTC
>TRBD1|TRBJ1-1|TRBV10-3|.
CAIRGQGEGTEAFF
TGTGCCATCAGGGGACAGGGGGAAGGGACTGAAGCTTTCTTT
>.|TRBJ2-5|TRBV6-2/TRBV6-3|.
CASSGGGETQYF
TGTGCCAGCAGTGGGGGTGGGGAGACCCAGTACTTC
>.|TRBJ2-1|TRBV6-5|.
CASGLANEQFF
TGTGCCAGCGGATTAGCAAATGAGCAGTTCTTC
>.|TRBJ1-2|TRBV19|.
CASSTRQDSNYGYTF
TGTGCCAGTAGTACCCGACAGGACTCTAACTATGGCTACACCTTC
>.|TRBJ2-7|TRBV3-1/TRBV3-2|.
CASSQVRADEQYF
TGTGCCAGCAGCCAAGTACGGGCGGACGAGCAGTACTTC
>.|TRBJ1-2|TRBV6-2/TRBV6-3|.
CASSPMGGPGYGYTF
TGTGCCAGCAGTCCGATGGGGGGCCCTGGCTATGGCTACACCTTC
>.|TRBJ2-2|TRBV24-1|.
CATSEYGTLNTGELFF
TGTGCCACCAGTGAATACGGAACCCTGAACACCGGGGAGCTGTTTTTT
>.|TRBJ2-7|TRBV24-1|.
CATSDDPGLQYF
TGTGCCACCAGTGATGACCCGGGACTGCAGTACTTC
>.|TRBJ1-6|TRBV13|.
CASSFRPPGPNSPLHF
TGTGCCAGCAGCTTTAGGCCTCCGGGTCCTAATTCACCCCTCCACTTT
>.|TRBJ1-1|TRBV12-3/TRBV12-4|few
CASSLGGNTEAFF
TGTGCCAGCAGTTTAGGGGGGAACACTGAAGCTTTCTTT
>TRBD1|TRBJ1-1|TRBV28|.
CASSTPTGGVEAFF
TGTGCCAGCAGTACTCCGACAGGGGGCGTTGAAGCTTTCTTT
>.|TRBJ1-6|TRBV5-1|.
CASSLGAGFNSPLHF
TGCGCCAGCAGCTTGGGGGCAGGGTTTAATTCACCCCTCCACTTT
>.|TRBJ1-5|TRBV2|.
CASSAPARQPQHF
TGTGCCAGCAGTGCTCCGGCTAGACAGCCCCAGCATTTT
>TRBD1|TRBJ1-4|TRBV7-2|.
CASSSYSGGYEKLFF
TGTGCCAGCAGCTCTTACTCAGGGGGCTATGAAAAACTGTTTTTT
>TRBD1|TRBJ1-6|TRBV10-2|.
CASSESGQGSPLHF
TGCGCCAGCAGTGAGTCGGGACAGGGCTCACCCCTCCACTTT
>.|TRBJ2-4|TRBV14|.
CASSQDHYSGAKNIQYF
TGTGCCAGCAGCCAAGATCACTATTCAGGGGCAAAAAACATTCAGTACTTC
>.|TRBJ2-3|TRBV2|.
CASTPSLGGTQYF
TGTGCCAGCACTCCCAGTTTGGGGGGTACGCAGTATTTT
>TRBD1|TRBJ1-1|TRBV27|once
CASSGQGAINTEAFF
TGTGCCAGCAGTGGACAGGGGGCCATCAACACTGAAGCTTTCTTT
>TRBD2|TRBJ2-7|TRBV10-1|few
CASSTSGALHEQYF
TGCGCCAGCAGCACTAGCGGGGCACTCCACGAGCAGTACTTC
>.|TRBJ1-5|TRBV2|.
CASRQGWEYQPQHF
TGTGCCAGCAGACAGGGTTGGGAGTATCAGCCCCAGCATTTT
>.|TRBJ2-5|TRBV18|.
CASSNQVPDETQYF
TGTGCCAGCTCAAATCAGGTTCCTGACGAGACCCAGTACTTC